This TCR beta chain derives from a study of OX40 agonist ivuxolimab in advanced cancers. Study overall: A partial response was reached by three patients: one with hepatocellular carcinoma and two with cutaneous melanoma.

This clone was detected only once. The antigen remains unidentified. Assay: immunoSEQ multiplex PCR; the TCRdb copy retains only in-frame clones and omits some. The sample has more than 50,000 clones, about 91% seen once. Notes on the study in general: More expanded clones were seen, on average, in CD8+ T cells than in CD4+. Not determined was the antigen specificity of the expanded peripheral T cells.

CDR3 length: 14 amino acids. CDR1 is SGHNT, CDR2 YYREEE, per germline (reference sequence). The V end was cut by 1 base, the J end by 1 base, with 9 bases between. This material consisted of CD4+ or CD8+ T cells sorted from blood, taken in a trial of the OX40 agonist ivuxolimab. This TCR was sampled from an adult with an advanced solid tumor such as melanoma, head and neck, liver or kidney cancer. The chain joins TRBV5-4 to TRBJ2-7, with unresolved D. The CDR3 protein is CASSLLGNSYEQYF. CDR3 DNA: TGTGCCAGCAGCTTGCTCGGTAATTCCTACGAGCAGTACTTC.